The TCR beta chain described here comes from a study of control samples from healthy donors and cancer patients. The germline V gene has CDR1 MDHEN and CDR2 SYDVKM. This CDR3 contains 16 residues. V lost 6 bases, J lost 2 bases, and 17 bases lay in between. Some clones are missing from TCRdb's copy, which holds only in-frame ones; the method was immunoSEQ multiplex PCR. The table includes 150,000 to 200,000 clones, about 86% detected once. This clonotype originated in a woman aged 25 to 39 in good health. Sequencing used blood. The J gene is TRBJ1-5, the V gene TRBV28; maybe TRBD1 (5 bases). CDR3 nucleotide sequence: TGTGCCAGCAGCCCAATGGTTGGGGCGGGCAATCAGCCCCAGCATTTT. The encoded protein is CASSPMVGAGNQPQHF.